One sample yielded the 3 T cell receptor beta chains listed below, sequenced in a study of tumor-infiltrating lymphocytes in primary liver carcinoma. From approximately 0.5 ug of total RNA, TCR beta-specific cDNA was reverse-transcribed using a constant-region primer. Slightly modified ARM-PCR, run as three nested multiplex PCR rounds, produced the TCR beta libraries. TRBV1-TRBV30 forward primers paired with a C-beta reverse primer were used in the first two PCR rounds, which ran roughly 11 cycles each. One entry per CDR3 protein results from TCRdb running MiXCR on the multiplex PCR reads. The sample holds around 71,000 distinct CDR3 sequences; about two thirds are singletons and the top ten take approximately 15%. For each extraction, RNA and DNA were obtained together from around 20-30 mg of unsorted bulk tissue. The sequenced sample was liver tumor tissue from sampling region 4. Subset indicated: tumor region T4, right-lateral pole. These receptors were collected from a woman in her sixties with primary liver carcinoma and hepatitis B virus infection.

This clonotype was seen repeatedly, ten times or more. V usage is TRBV10-3 and J usage is TRBJ2-5; 8 nucleotides line up with TRBD2. V lost 8 bases to trimming and J lost 1 base; unmatched junction nucleotides: 6. Germline values: CDR1 ENHRY, CDR2 SYGVKD. This CDR3 contains 14 residues. DNA of the CDR3: TGTGCCATCGCGGCCAGCGGGAGCCAAGAGACCCAGTACTTC. Translated, it gives CAIAASGSQETQYF.

The genes are TRBV11-2 and TRBJ1-5; tentatively, D is TRBD1 (6 bases). CDR1 and CDR2 from the germline V gene are SGHAT and FQNNGV. This CDR3 is 17 amino acids long. V dropped 2 bases and J dropped 1 base, with 15 bases sitting between them. The CDR3 nucleotides read TGTGCCAGCAGCTTACTAGGGGTAACAGGGAGCAATCAGCCCCAGCATTTT. As protein: CASSLLGVTGSNQPQHF.

This clonotype was seen more than once but under ten times. The chain uses TRBV7-8 and TRBJ2-1; the D gene is possibly TRBD2 (6 bases). V was shortened by 1 base and J by 15 bases, with 13 bases between the two germline ends. The CDR3 sequence is 12 residues long. Germline V gene data show CDR1 as SGHVS and CDR2 as FQNEAQ. The CDR3 nucleotides read TGTGCCAGCAGCTTAGTCCCCGGGAGTCTGTTCTTC. Amino acid sequence: CASSLVPGSLFF.